These T cell receptor beta chains were read from a single sample in a study of T cells in Graves' hyperthyroidism and ophthalmopathy. TCRdb itself ran the multiplex PCR reads through MiXCR, one entry per CDR3 protein. The sample lists about 420,000 distinct CDR3 sequences, 15% to 19% seen once, with roughly 14% in the top ten. Sequenced: blood. The receptor set was obtained from a woman younger than 35 with Graves' hyperthyroidism. CDR3s include the opening cysteine and the closing phenylalanine or tryptophan. D genes are given only for firm matches. Rows may omit the clone size; those that give it use once, few, many or a size class.

abundance	v_gene	j_gene	d_gene	CDR3nt	CDR3aa
few	TRBV5-5	TRBJ1-2	.	TGTGCCAGCAGCTCGTCCGGATACTATGGCTACACCTTC	CASSSSGYYGYTF
.	TRBV20-1	TRBJ1-4	TRBD1	TGCAGTGCTAGACTCTTGGGACAGCCTTTGGGTGAAAAACTGTTTTTT	CSARLLGQPLGEKLFF
.	TRBV10-2	TRBJ2-5	.	TGCGCCAGCAGCCAAGGGTATAGGCCGCAAGAGACCCAGTACTTC	CASSQGYRPQETQYF
few	TRBV24-1	TRBJ1-5	.	TGTGCCACCAGTGATAGCTCCCATGGCAATCAGCCCCAGCATTTT	CATSDSSHGNQPQHF
.	TRBV27	TRBJ1-1	TRBD1	TGTGCCAGCAGTAAGCGGACAGGGGTCGCTTTCTTT	CASSKRTGVAFF
many	TRBV3-1	TRBJ1-4	.	TGTGCCAGCAGCCCAGGGATATCCCAAGAAAAACTGTTTTTT	CASSPGISQEKLFF
many	TRBV20-1	TRBJ1-1	.	TGCAGTGCTAGGTGGGAGGTTGAGTCTGAAGCTTTCTTT	CSARWEVESEAFF
.	TRBV11-2	TRBJ2-3	.	TGTGCCAGCAGCTCATTAAAAGGGGGTAGCACAGATACGCAGTATTTT	CASSSLKGGSTDTQYF
.	TRBV5-1	TRBJ2-2	TRBD1	TGCGCCAGCACCCGGGACAGGGATACCGGGGAGCTGTTTTTT	CASTRDRDTGELFF
few	TRBV15	TRBJ2-7	.	TGTGCCACCAGCCGGGGAGGGGGTAGCGGACACTACGAGCAGTACTTC	CATSRGGGSGHYEQYF
many	TRBV28	TRBJ1-6	.	TGTGCCAGCAGTCCGTTTAATTCACCCCTCCACTTT	CASSPFNSPLHF
.	TRBV19	TRBJ1-5	TRBD1	TGTGCCAGTAGTTCGACAGGGTGGGGCAATCAGCCCCAGCATTTT	CASSSTGWGNQPQHF
many	TRBV18	TRBJ2-3	.	TGTGCCAGCTCACCACCGGGCAAAGATACGCAGTATTTT	CASSPPGKDTQYF
many	TRBV3-1	TRBJ2-3	TRBD1	TGTGCCAGCAGCCAAGTTAGGGGGCGTATGGGTTCTGCAGATACGCAGTATTTT	CASSQVRGRMGSADTQYF
few	TRBV20-1	TRBJ2-1	TRBD2	TGCAGTGCTAGCGGGAGGGTCCACGAGCAGTTCTTC	CSASGRVHEQFF
few	TRBV6-1	TRBJ1-1	TRBD1	TGTGCCAAACCGACAGGGAGGAACACTGAAGCTTTCTTT	CAKPTGRNTEAFF
few	TRBV12-3/TRBV12-4	TRBJ2-2	TRBD1	TGTGCCAGCAGTTTTTCGGGGACAGGGAATTCCGGGGAGCTGTTTTTT	CASSFSGTGNSGELFF
.	TRBV6-8	TRBJ2-2	.	TGTGTCAGCAGCCTAGGAAGGGTCGGCGGGGAGCTGTTTTTT	CVSSLGRVGGELFF
few	TRBV29-1	TRBJ2-7	.	TGCAGCGTGCCGGGACCGAACTACGAGCAGTACTTC	CSVPGPNYEQYF
many	TRBV18	TRBJ2-1	.	TGTGCCAGCTCACCTACAAAAGGGACCGAGGATGAGCAGTTCTTC	CASSPTKGTEDEQFF
many	TRBV5-1	TRBJ1-1	TRBD1	TGCGCCAGTCGGACAGGGGGTTACACTGAAGCTTTCTTT	CASRTGGYTEAFF
few	TRBV6-1	TRBJ2-6	.	TGTGCCAGCACCTACCCCACAGGGACTGGGGCCAACGTCCTGACTTTC	CASTYPTGTGANVLTF
.	TRBV3-1	TRBJ2-2	TRBD1	TGTGCCAGCAGCCGGCAACCGGGACAGGGGACCGGGGAGCTGTTTTTT	CASSRQPGQGTGELFF
few	TRBV6-1	TRBJ2-1	.	TGTGCCAGCAGTGAAGTTGAGTTCAGGTATGAGCAGTTCTTC	CASSEVEFRYEQFF
few	TRBV5-1	TRBJ2-1	.	TGCGCCAGCAGCTGGGGCGGTAGTGGGGTGATGAATGAGCAGTTCTTC	CASSWGGSGVMNEQFF
.	TRBV10-1	TRBJ2-7	.	TGCGCCAGCAGTGACGCGGGGGCCACCTACGAGCAGTACTTC	CASSDAGATYEQYF
many	TRBV20-1	TRBJ2-7	.	TGCAGTGCTAAAAACTACGAGCAGTACTTC	CSAKNYEQYF
many	TRBV2	TRBJ2-5	.	TGTGCCAGCAGTGAAGGTCTACGGGAGACCCAGTACTTC	CASSEGLRETQYF
.	TRBV20-1	TRBJ2-7	TRBD1	TGCAGTGCTAGAGATTCGTCAGGGGGAGAGTGGGACGAGCAGTACTTC	CSARDSSGGEWDEQYF
many	TRBV3-1	TRBJ1-1	.	TGTGCCAGCAGCCAAGATCGCCGGCGGAACACTGAAGCTTTCTTT	CASSQDRRRNTEAFF
.	TRBV7-2	TRBJ1-2	.	TGTGCCAGCAGCTTCGGTACGTCGAGGGGCTACACCTTC	CASSFGTSRGYTF
.	TRBV6-5	TRBJ1-5	.	TGTGCCAGCAGTTACTCGATTCGGGACGGGAAGAATCAGCCCCAGCATTTT	CASSYSIRDGKNQPQHF